This TCR beta chain is from a study of vaccination and CD4 T cells after COVID-19. V was pared by 0 bases and J by 4 bases, with 7 bases between. The CDR3 runs 13 residues. Germline CDR1 reads SGDLS; CDR2 reads YYNGEE. The Oncomine TCR Beta short-read assay was what sequenced the DNA obtained from cultured CD4+ T cells. TCRdb independently ran MiXCR on the PCR reads; one entry per CDR3 protein. This sample has about 19,000 distinct CDR3 sequences, with roughly 46% found just once. Stated treatment: approximately 10-day PBMC culture with coronavirus spike peptide pools or control peptides (ViraFEST assay). PBMCs were cultured at two million per well with roughly 9.9 IU/ml IL-2 and about 10 ug/ml peptide pools. Remarks on this clonotype: Its antigen remains unknown.

This TCR derives from a human donor who had recovered from COVID-19. Specimen: CD4+ T cells from blood, cultured in vitro, collected after SARS-CoV-2 vaccination. The chain uses TRBV9 and TRBJ2-5; TRBD1 or TRBD2 may be the D gene (5 bases each). CDR3 coding DNA: TGTGCCAGCAGCGTAGCCGGGACAGAGACCCAGTACTTC. As protein: CASSVAGTETQYF.